The 5 T cell receptor beta chains below come from one sample, sequenced in a study of human T cells and chemical hapten exposure. Stated time point: pre-sensitization, week 0. The treatment: therapeutic diphenylcyclopropenone sensitization with weekly scalp DPC. TCRdb reanalysed the RACE reads using MiXCR and keeps one entry per CDR3 protein. The sample gives some 300,000 distinct CDR3 sequences, around 5.5% of which show up once; over 6.5% is in the top ten. The material sequenced was whole blood, taken in connection with sensitization to the hapten diphenylcyclopropenone (DPC). The source is a woman aged 18-29 years with alopecia areata. Some clones in this sample may be carry-over from other donors' samples.

The table lists this clonotype with many counts. CDR3 DNA: TGTGCCAGCAGCTTGGACAGGGGACCCACGTGGGGGACTGAAGCTTTCTTT. This sequence encodes CASSLDRGPTWGTEAFF. The chain uses TRBV7-3 and TRBJ1-1, with TRBD1 matching over 9 bases. Looked up from germline, CDR1 is SGHTA and CDR2 is FQGTGA. The CDR3 extends over 17 amino acids. Unmatched junction bases numbered 13, after V lost 3 bases and J lost 5 bases.

The CDR3 nucleotides are TGCGCCAGCAGCGTCGGGGAACAGGGGGCTGAAGCTTTCTTT. This sequence encodes CASSVGEQGAEAFF. The rearrangement uses TRBV5-1 and TRBJ1-1; 8 bases fit TRBD1. CDR1 is SGHRS, CDR2 YFSETQ, per germline. V gave up 4 bases and J gave up 6 bases; unmatched junction bases: 8. The CDR3 is 14 residues long.

The V and J genes are TRBV12-3 or TRBV12-4 and TRBJ1-4; no reliable D call. V was clipped by 6 bases and J by 6 bases, with 5 bases between them. The CDR3 covers 11 residues. The chain's CDR3 is CASRVDEKLFF. The CDR3 bases are TGTGCCAGCAGGGTTGATGAAAAACTGTTTTTT.

The sample holds a few counts of this clonotype. The chain is built from TRBV9 and TRBJ2-5; the D is unclear. The CDR3 runs to 13 residues. Trimming cost V 3 bases and J 5 bases, with 11 bases left between them. Germline V lookup: CDR1 SGDLS, CDR2 YYNGEE. CDR3 protein: CASSAVSWETQYF. Written as DNA, the CDR3 is TGTGCCAGCAGCGCAGTCAGTTGGGAGACCCAGTACTTC.

This clonotype was recorded many times. The CDR3 nucleotides read TGCAGCGTAGGACAGGACGGCAATCAGCCCCAGCATTTT. Translated: CSVGQDGNQPQHF. The V gene is TRBV29-1, the J gene TRBJ1-5; 7 nucleotides line up with TRBD1. CDR1 and CDR2 from the germline V gene are SQVTM and ANQGSEA. The trim removed 6 bases at V and 2 bases at J, leaving 4 bases unmatched. The CDR3 sequence is 13 residues long.